This record concerns one TCR beta chain sequence. Its antigen is currently unknown. At one end, the junction sequence differs from germline, possibly due to a read error. Germline lookup yields CDR1 SNHLY and CDR2 FYNNEI. The CDR3 totals 14 residues. This sample is part of a study of T cells in narcolepsy. Study-wide context: Enrolled donors included narcolepsy type 1 or type 2 patients and healthy controls.

Overall study findings and caveats: Comparing one patient's CSF and blood CD4+ clonotypes highlighted HCRT- and TRIB2-specific autoreactive clonotypes. In some patient and control memory CD4+ samples, autoreactive clones were absent. Blood of same and different patients, but not healthy controls, reportedly held recurring autoreactive clonotypes.

Sequencing was performed with immunoSEQ multiplex PCR; in TCRdb, only in-frame clones are kept and a portion is missing. The sample has over 25,000 clones, about four fifths seen once. The specimen sequenced was CD45RA- memory CD4+ T cells from PBMCs. The receptor was derived from a human donor with narcolepsy. The J gene is TRBJ1-5, the V gene TRBV2; a possible D gene is TRBD1 (5 bases). The CDR3 spells CATSRGKGNQPQHF. In DNA form, the CDR3 reads TGTGCCACCAGTAGGGGTAAGGGCAATCAGCCCCAGCATTTT.